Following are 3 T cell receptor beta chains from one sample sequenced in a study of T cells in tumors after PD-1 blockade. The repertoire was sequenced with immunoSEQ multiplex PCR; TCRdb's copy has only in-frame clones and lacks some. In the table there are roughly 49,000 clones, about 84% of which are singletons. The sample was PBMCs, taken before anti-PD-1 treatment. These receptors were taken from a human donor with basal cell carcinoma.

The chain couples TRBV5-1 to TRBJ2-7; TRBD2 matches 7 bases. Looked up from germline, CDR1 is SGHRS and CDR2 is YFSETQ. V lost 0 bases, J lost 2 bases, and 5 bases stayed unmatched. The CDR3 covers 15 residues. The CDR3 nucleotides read TGCGCCAGCAGCTTGGTGCCTAGCGGACCCTACGAGCAGTACTTC. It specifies CASSLVPSGPYEQYF.

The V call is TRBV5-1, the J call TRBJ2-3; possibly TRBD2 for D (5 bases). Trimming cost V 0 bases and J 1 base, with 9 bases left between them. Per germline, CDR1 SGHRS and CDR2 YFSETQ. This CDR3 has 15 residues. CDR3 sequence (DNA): TGCGCCAGCAGCTTGGGAGAGAGGGGCACAGATACGCAGTATTTT. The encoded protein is CASSLGERGTDTQYF.

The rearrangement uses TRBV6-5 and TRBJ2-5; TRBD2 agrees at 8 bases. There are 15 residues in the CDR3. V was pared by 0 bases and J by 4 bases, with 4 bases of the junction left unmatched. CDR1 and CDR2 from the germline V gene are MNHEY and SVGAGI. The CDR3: CASSYSTGGAETQYF. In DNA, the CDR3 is TGTGCCAGCAGTTACTCCACGGGGGGGGCAGAGACCCAGTACTTC.